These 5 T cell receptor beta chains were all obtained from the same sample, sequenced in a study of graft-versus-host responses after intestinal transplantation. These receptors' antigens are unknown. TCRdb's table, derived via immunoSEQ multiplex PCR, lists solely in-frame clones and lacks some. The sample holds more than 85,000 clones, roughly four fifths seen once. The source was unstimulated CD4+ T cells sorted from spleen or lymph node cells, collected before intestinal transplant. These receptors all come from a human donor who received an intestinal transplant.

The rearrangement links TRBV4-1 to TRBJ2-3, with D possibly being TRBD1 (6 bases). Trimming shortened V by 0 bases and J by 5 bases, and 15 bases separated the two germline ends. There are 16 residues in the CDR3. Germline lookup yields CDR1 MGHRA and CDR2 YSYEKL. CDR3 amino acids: CASSQDAGQNLDTQYF. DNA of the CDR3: TGCGCCAGCAGCCAAGATGCAGGACAGAACTTAGATACGCAGTATTTT.

The chain's CDR3 is CASSSSPGISPTDTQYF. DNA for the CDR3: TGTGCCAGCAGCTCCTCCCCGGGAATATCCCCCACAGATACGCAGTATTTT. This chain links TRBV7-8 with TRBJ2-3, with D perhaps matching TRBD2 (5 bases). Trimming cost V 4 bases and J 2 bases, with 19 bases left between them. Germline CDR1 and CDR2: SGHVS and FQNEAQ. The CDR3 has 17 amino acids.

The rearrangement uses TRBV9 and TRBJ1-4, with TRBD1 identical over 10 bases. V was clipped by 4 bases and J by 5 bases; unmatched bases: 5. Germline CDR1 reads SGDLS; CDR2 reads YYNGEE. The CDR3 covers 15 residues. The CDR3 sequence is CASSTRTGGNEKLFF. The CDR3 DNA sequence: TGTGCCAGCAGCACCAGGACAGGGGGGAATGAAAAACTGTTTTTT.

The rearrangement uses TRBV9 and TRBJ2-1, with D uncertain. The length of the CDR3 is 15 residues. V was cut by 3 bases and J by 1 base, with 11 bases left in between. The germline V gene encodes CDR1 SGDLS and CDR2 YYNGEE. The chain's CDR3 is CASSARPGSYNEQFF. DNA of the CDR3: TGTGCCAGCAGCGCCCGCCCGGGTTCCTACAATGAGCAGTTCTTC.

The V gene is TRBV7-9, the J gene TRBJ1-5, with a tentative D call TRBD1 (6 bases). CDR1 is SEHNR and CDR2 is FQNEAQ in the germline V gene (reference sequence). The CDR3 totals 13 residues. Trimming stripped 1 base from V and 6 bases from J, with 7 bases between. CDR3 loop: CASSLGGLQPQHF. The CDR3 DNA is TGTGCCAGCAGCTTAGGGGGGCTTCAGCCCCAGCATTTT.